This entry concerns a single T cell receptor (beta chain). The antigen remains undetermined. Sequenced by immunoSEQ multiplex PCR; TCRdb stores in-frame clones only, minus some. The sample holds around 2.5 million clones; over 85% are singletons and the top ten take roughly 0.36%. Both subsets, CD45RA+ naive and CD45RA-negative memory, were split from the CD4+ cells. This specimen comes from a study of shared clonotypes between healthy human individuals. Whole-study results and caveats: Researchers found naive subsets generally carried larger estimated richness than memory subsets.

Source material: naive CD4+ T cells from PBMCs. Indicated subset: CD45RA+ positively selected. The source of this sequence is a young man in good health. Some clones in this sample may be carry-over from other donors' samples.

CDR3 amino acids: CASSFWQARGTEAFF. DNA for the CDR3: TGTGCCAGCAGTTTTTGGCAGGCCAGGGGCACTGAAGCTTTCTTT. The V call is TRBV27, the J call TRBJ1-1; maybe TRBD1 (6 bases). The CDR3 covers 15 residues. From germline, CDR1 is MNHEY and CDR2 SMNVEV (reference sequence). Deletions cut 3 bases from V and 4 bases from J, with 15 bases between.